These 29 T cell receptor beta chains came from one sample sequenced in a study of OX40 agonist ivuxolimab in advanced cancers. The protocol was immunoSEQ multiplex PCR, while the TCRdb copy is restricted to in-frame clones and leaves out a portion. Found here are about 79,000 clones, about nine tenths of them singletons; the top ten hold roughly 6.9%. The sequencing used CD4+ or CD8+ T cells sorted from blood, collected in a trial of the OX40 agonist ivuxolimab. Receptors originate from an adult with an advanced solid tumor such as melanoma, head and neck, liver or kidney cancer.

This rearrangement joins TRBV7-8 to TRBJ2-1, with TRBD2 matching over 8 bases. There are 15 residues in the CDR3. Germline V gene sequence: CDR1 SGHVS, CDR2 FQNEAQ. V gave up 4 bases and J gave up 7 bases; unmatched junction bases: 9. The CDR3 spells CASSSGRAERNEQFF. The CDR3 coding sequence is TGTGCCAGCAGCTCCGGGAGGGCCGAACGGAATGAGCAGTTCTTC. The complete variable domain, with remaining parts taken from reference TRBV7-8 and TRBJ2-1, reads GAGVSQSPRYKVAKRGQDVALRCDPISGHVSLFWYQQALGQGPEFLTYFQNEAQLDKSGLPSDRFFAERPEGSVSTLKIQRTQQEDSAVYLCASSSGRAERNEQFFGPGTRLTVL.

The chain combines TRBV7-6 with TRBJ2-1, with 7 positions matching TRBD2. Losses at the gene ends were 1 base for V and 6 bases for J; bases not matched to a gene: 3. This CDR3 is built from 14 residues. Germline CDR1 SGHVS, CDR2 FNYEAQ. In DNA form, the CDR3 reads TGTGCCAGCAGCTTAGGGTGGGGGGGCAATGAGCAGTTCTTC. Its translation is CASSLGWGGNEQFF.

J is TRBJ2-7 and V is TRBV7-6; TRBD1 matches 7 bases. The V segment lost 5 bases and the J segment 3 bases; nucleotides outside the gene matches: 13. CDR1 is SGHVS and CDR2 is FNYEAQ in the germline V gene. The CDR3 covers 16 residues. The CDR3, as DNA: TGTGCCAGCAGCCTGGCCGCAGGGGGTGGAAACTACGAGCAGTACTTC. As protein: CASSLAAGGGNYEQYF.

The chain uses TRBV2 and TRBJ2-7, with a possible D match to TRBD1 (5 bases). V gave up 8 bases and J gave up 2 bases, with 13 bases separating them. Per the germline V gene, CDR1 is SNHLY and CDR2 is FYNNEI. The length of the CDR3 is 13 residues. This chain's CDR3 is CASQQEPTYEQYF. In DNA, the CDR3 is TGTGCCAGCCAACAGGAACCAACCTACGAGCAGTACTTC.

The CDR3 coding sequence is TGTGCCAGCTCACCCGGGACAGGGAATGAGCAGTTCTTC. Translated: CASSPGTGNEQFF. The V and J genes are TRBV18 and TRBJ2-1; TRBD1 agrees at 9 bases. This CDR3 spans 13 amino acids. J was trimmed by 7 bases and V by 3 bases; bases with no gene match: 1. Germline V gene lookup returns CDR1 KGHSH and CDR2 LQKENI.

This chain uses TRBV29-1 with TRBJ2-4; TRBD1 matches at 12 bases. This CDR3 spans 13 amino acids. Germline V lookup: CDR1 SQVTM, CDR2 ANQGSEA. The junction had 5 bases not matched to a gene; V was cut back by 7 bases and J by 7 bases. This CDR3 reads CSAGTGGRNIQYF. In nucleotides, the CDR3 is TGCAGCGCAGGGACAGGGGGCCGGAACATTCAGTACTTC. Full variable domain (outside the CDR3, taken from reference TRBV29-1 and TRBJ2-4): SAVISQKPSRDICQRGTSLTIQCQVDSQVTMMFWYRQQPGQSLTLIATANQGSEATYESGFVIDKFPISRPNLTFSTLTVSNMSPEDSSIYLCSAGTGGRNIQYFGAGTRLSVL.

This rearrangement joins TRBV30 to TRBJ2-3; TRBD2 agrees at 13 bases. V trimming: 5 bases; J trimming: 10 bases; junction bases outside the gene matches: 6. Germline loops: CDR1 GTSNPN, CDR2 SVGIG (reference sequence). CDR3 length: 13 amino acids. Here the CDR3 reads CAWRTSGREAQYF. The CDR3 bases are TGTGCCTGGCGCACTAGCGGGAGGGAGGCGCAGTATTTT.

This clone was counted once. This rearrangement joins TRBV29-1 to TRBJ2-5; either TRBD1 or TRBD2 may supply D (7 bases each). Germline CDR1 is SQVTM and CDR2 is ANQGSEA. V shed 7 bases and J shed 0 bases, with 15 bases lying between them. This CDR3 is built from 14 residues. The CDR3 nucleotides read TGCAGCGAGGGGGGGGGACAGAACCAAGAGACCCAGTACTTC. Residues: CSEGGGQNQETQYF.

The chain joins TRBV5-1 to TRBJ2-5; D perhaps matches TRBD1 (6 bases). The V and J ends lost 4 bases and 2 bases respectively, with 12 bases between them. The CDR3 spans 14 residues. From germline, CDR1 is SGHRS and CDR2 YFSETQ. The CDR3 reads CASSHGTSQETQYF. CDR3 nucleotide sequence: TGCGCCAGCAGCCATGGGACATCTCAAGAGACCCAGTACTTC.

J is TRBJ1-3 and V is TRBV25-1; D may be TRBD1 (6 bases). Germline V gene lookup returns CDR1 MGHDK and CDR2 SYGVNS. The CDR3 runs 16 residues. Trimming removed 3 bases at V and 4 bases at J, with 16 bases between. The CDR3 loop reads CASSDPTGGRGNTIYF. DNA of the CDR3: TGTGCCAGCAGTGACCCCACGGGGGGCAGAGGAAACACCATATATTTT.

This rearrangement joins TRBV28 to TRBJ2-5; D assignment may be TRBD1 or TRBD2 (6 bases each). This CDR3 is built from 14 residues. V lost 7 bases and J 5 bases, leaving 17 bases between the germline ends. CDR1 is MDHEN, CDR2 SYDVKM, per germline. As DNA, the CDR3 is TGTGCCAGCACCCCAGTGGGGGGCGGGGAGACCCAGTACTTC. It specifies CASTPVGGGETQYF. The full variable domain, rest sourced from reference TRBV28 and TRBJ2-5, is DVKVTQSSRYLVKRTGEKVFLECVQDMDHENMFWYRQDPGLGLRLIYFSYDVKMKEKGDIPEGYSVSREKKERFSLILESASTNQTSMYLCASTPVGGGETQYFGPGTRLLVL.

This chain connects TRBV27 to TRBJ2-7; D may be TRBD1 or TRBD2 (6 bases each). The CDR3 contains 13 residues. CDR1 is MNHEY, CDR2 SMNVEV, per germline (reference sequence). Trimming shortened V by 9 bases and J by 6 bases, and 18 bases separated the two germline ends. The CDR3 sequence is CASEQGTGGEQYF. CDR3 bases: TGTGCCAGTGAACAGGGAACCGGGGGCGAGCAGTACTTC.

This chain joins TRBV6-5 and TRBJ2-2; D might be TRBD2 (6 bases). The CDR3 totals 15 residues. V lost 0 bases and J lost 4, with 9 bases in between. Germline V CDR1 and CDR2: MNHEY, SVGAGI. The CDR3 coding sequence is TGTGCCAGCAGTTACTCCGTCGGGAGCACCGGGGAGCTGTTTTTT. This encodes CASSYSVGSTGELFF.

As to this clone: The same CDR3 is also encoded by other DNA sequences in this sample. The chain combines TRBV9 with TRBJ1-2; no reliable D call. The CDR3 length is 13 residues. The germline CDR1 and CDR2 sequences are SGDLS and YYNGEE. Trimming cost V 0 bases and J 1 base, with 4 bases left between them. Here the CDR3 reads CASSVGINYGYTF. CDR3 DNA sequence: TGTGCCAGCAGCGTAGGGATTAACTATGGCTACACCTTC.

V is TRBV5-1 and J is TRBJ1-5; D call uncertain. V was clipped by 4 bases and J by 4 bases, with 12 bases between them. Germline CDR1 is SGHRS and CDR2 is YFSETQ. The CDR3 covers 14 residues. CDR3 sequence reads: CASSPGLGNQPQHF. The CDR3, as DNA: TGCGCCAGCAGCCCCGGACTGGGAAATCAGCCCCAGCATTTT.

This sequence joins TRBV10-3 and TRBJ1-1; no firm D call. V was shortened by 7 bases and J by 1 base, with 10 bases between the two germline ends. Germline V lookup: CDR1 ENHRY, CDR2 SYGVKD. The CDR3 has 13 amino acids. This CDR3 reads CAINPDGNTEAFF. Here the CDR3 DNA reads TGTGCCATCAATCCCGACGGGAACACTGAAGCTTTCTTT.

The J gene is TRBJ2-7, the V gene TRBV4-1; D is ambiguous. Trimming left V 7 bases short and J 0 bases short, with 13 bases between. Germline V gives CDR1 MGHRA, CDR2 YSYEKL. The CDR3 spans 14 residues. CDR3 sequence reads: CASTLDLSSYEQYF. Written as DNA, the CDR3 is TGCGCCAGCACCCTAGACCTGAGCTCCTACGAGCAGTACTTC.

This rearrangement joins TRBV5-4 to TRBJ2-3; 7 nucleotides agree with TRBD2. V gave up 0 bases and J gave up 0 bases; unmatched junction bases: 10. From germline, CDR1 is SGHNT and CDR2 YYREEE (reference sequence). This CDR3 has 18 residues. Here the CDR3 reads CASSLDVAGLFSTDTQYF. The DNA of the CDR3 is TGTGCCAGCAGCTTGGATGTAGCGGGTCTTTTTAGCACAGATACGCAGTATTTT.

This clone was counted between two and nine times. The chain is built from TRBV2 and TRBJ1-5; D may be TRBD1 (6 bases). In germline, CDR1 is SNHLY, CDR2 FYNNEI. V was shortened by 7 bases and J by 3 bases, with 10 bases between the two germline ends. This CDR3 is built from 13 residues. The CDR3 loop reads CASMDSSNQPQHF. DNA for the CDR3: TGTGCCAGCATGGACAGTTCCAATCAGCCCCAGCATTTT. Complete variable domain (other parts from reference TRBV2 and TRBJ1-5): EPEVTQTPSHQVTQMGQEVILRCVPISNHLYFYWYRQILGQKVEFLVSFYNNEISEKSEIFDDQFSVERPDGSNFTLKIRSTKLEDSAMYFCASMDSSNQPQHFGDGTRLSIL.

The chain is built from TRBV7-3 and TRBJ1-2; 9 positions match TRBD1. The junction had 2 bases not matched to a gene; V was cut back by 5 bases and J by 1 base. CDR3 size: 14 residues. Germline V CDR1 and CDR2: SGHTA, FQGTGA. The CDR3 loop reads CASSPGQGNYGYTF. CDR3 DNA: TGTGCCAGCAGCCCGGGACAGGGTAACTATGGCTACACCTTC.

The chain recombines TRBV21-1 with TRBJ2-4; TRBD2 is the table's D call, not checked against the DNA. TRBV21-1 is a pseudogene. This CDR3 is 13 amino acids long. CDR3 DNA: TGTGCCAGCGCCCGCCCGGCGGGTTACATTCAGTACTTC. It codes for CASARPAGYIQYF.

The rearrangement joins TRBV6-5 to TRBJ1-2; D is uncertain. From germline, CDR1 is MNHEY and CDR2 SVGAGI. This CDR3 is built from 14 residues. Trimming removed 0 bases from V and 4 bases from J, with 9 bases in between. The CDR3 DNA reads as TGTGCCAGCAGTTACTCTCCAGGCTTCTATGGCTACACCTTC. Amino acid sequence: CASSYSPGFYGYTF.

This chain uses TRBV5-4 with TRBJ2-6; TRBD1 is a possible D gene (6 bases). The CDR3 is 15 residues long. Trimming removed 2 bases at V and 4 bases at J, with 10 bases between. Germline V gives CDR1 SGHNT, CDR2 YYREEE (reference sequence). As DNA, the CDR3 is TGTGCCAGCAGCTTAGACAGGCGAGGGGCCAACGTCCTGACTTTC. Its protein is CASSLDRRGANVLTF.

The gene calls are TRBV19 and TRBJ2-5; D possibly corresponds to TRBD1 (6 bases). The CDR3 consists of 15 residues. Trimming took 5 bases from V and 5 from J, leaving 18 bases between them. Germline CDR1 reads LNHDA; CDR2 reads SQIVND (reference sequence). The CDR3 spells CASSLGARGVETQYF. The CDR3 bases are TGTGCCAGTAGTCTAGGGGCCAGGGGTGTGGAGACCCAGTACTTC. Together with reference TRBV19 and TRBJ2-5, the CDR3 gives the full variable domain: DGGITQSPKYLFRKEGQNVTLSCEQNLNHDAMYWYRQDPGQGLRLIYYSQIVNDFQKGDIAEGYSVSREKKESFPLTVTSAQKNPTAFYLCASSLGARGVETQYFGPGTRLLVL.

J is TRBJ1-1 and V is TRBV28; D is undetermined. The CDR3 length is 14 residues. The germline V gene has CDR1 MDHEN and CDR2 SYDVKM. V lost 4 bases and J lost 1, with 10 bases in between. The DNA of the CDR3 is TGTGCCAGCAGTTACGGGTGGGGGAACACTGAAGCTTTCTTT. The encoded protein is CASSYGWGNTEAFF.

This clone appeared once. The genes are TRBV15 and TRBJ1-1; D perhaps matches TRBD1 (5 bases). Trimming took 1 base from V and 4 from J, leaving 16 bases between them. Germline assignment: CDR1 LNHNV and CDR2 YYDKDF (reference sequence). This CDR3 spans 16 amino acids. Here the CDR3 DNA reads TGTGCCACCAGCAGAGGAGGGGTCGGATTTTTCACTGAAGCTTTCTTT. Translated, it gives CATSRGGVGFFTEAFF.

The table lists this clone with a count of one. The chain has TRBV10-1 and TRBJ2-3, with D maybe TRBD2 (6 bases). The ends were cut back, 11 bases at V and 2 bases at J, with 11 bases in the middle. The CDR3 loop spans 12 amino acids. Germline CDR1 and CDR2: WNHNN and SYGVQD (reference sequence). Here the CDR3 reads CAPGLNTDTQYF. The CDR3 bases are TGCGCCCCGGGACTCAACACAGATACGCAGTATTTT.

The CDR3 DNA is TGTGCCAGTAATAGGGACAGGGTGGGAAATGAGCAGTTCTTC. Translated, it gives CASNRDRVGNEQFF. The chain uses TRBV19 and TRBJ2-1; TRBD1 aligns across 9 bases. The germline V gene encodes CDR1 LNHDA and CDR2 SQIVND (reference sequence). The CDR3 spans 14 residues. The J segment lost 7 bases and the V segment lost 7 bases, leaving 8 bases of the junction unmatched.

The J gene is TRBJ2-1, the V gene TRBV10-3, with 8 positions matching TRBD2. Losses at the gene ends were 7 bases for V and 9 bases for J; bases not matched to a gene: 17. Germline V gene sequence: CDR1 ENHRY, CDR2 SYGVKD. The CDR3 is 16 residues long. As DNA, the CDR3 is TGTGCCATCAACGGAGCCGGACTAGCCGAACCGAGTGAGCAGTTCTTC. Translation gives CAINGAGLAEPSEQFF.